This T cell receptor (beta chain) stems from a study of siplizumab effects on memory and regulatory T cells. Study-wide points: The alloresponse seemed to draw substantially on naive T cells, which appeared more diverse than memory cells. About 75-97% of proliferating CD4+ or CD8+ clones had no assignable naive or memory phenotype.

Comments on this clone: The target antigen is unknown.

This table comes from immunoSEQ multiplex PCR, and its TCRdb copy is limited to in-frame clones, with some not included. The sample holds approximately 28,000 clones; around 84% are singletons and the top ten take around a quarter. This sequence originates from a human donor in good health. What was sequenced was memory CD4+ T cells sorted from blood.

The DNA for the CDR3 is TGTGCCAGCAAAGTTTCCAGGGACACCGGGGAGCTGTTTTTT. It yields the protein CASKVSRDTGELFF. V usage is TRBV6-4 and J usage is TRBJ2-2; D might be TRBD1 (5 bases). CDR1 is MRHNA, CDR2 SNTAGT, per germline. V lost 7 bases, J lost 3 bases, and 12 bases lay in between. The CDR3 consists of 14 residues.